This entry lists 29 T cell receptor beta chains sequenced from one sample in a study of T cell responses to AZD1222 COVID-19 vaccine (TCRdb year 2021). The time point tag for this specimen amounts to: baseline before first vaccination. The receptor library was made with the immunoSEQ multiplex PCR assay. The table comes from immuneACCESS by way of TCRdb, which keeps in-frame sequences with V and J called. Part of the clones is missing from these tables; in studies checked, under half for an unresolved V gene and the rest for unknown reasons. The sample contains 140,000 to 150,000 clones, around 91% of them found a single time. The ten largest clones add up to 4% to 6% of the sample. Specimen: peripheral blood, collected on day 0 of AZD1222 vaccination. The receptors here all came from an adult in good health.

The chain uses TRBV10-3 and TRBJ2-6; D not certain. This CDR3 is built from 15 residues. Germline loops: CDR1 ENHRY, CDR2 SYGVKD. Trimming stripped 3 bases from V and 3 bases from J, with 9 bases between. CDR3 loop: CAISEREVGANVLTF. CDR3 DNA: TGTGCCATCAGTGAAAGAGAAGTTGGGGCCAACGTCCTGACTTTC.

The rearrangement joins TRBV4-1 to TRBJ2-5; D unresolved. Per the germline V gene, CDR1 is MGHRA and CDR2 is YSYEKL. The CDR3 loop spans 14 amino acids. V was clipped by 4 bases and J by 2 bases, with 11 bases between them. CDR3 nucleotide sequence: TGCGCCAGCAGCCCCTCGAGGCAGCAAGAGACCCAGTACTTC. The encoded protein is CASSPSRQQETQYF.

V gene TRBV24-1 combines with J gene TRBJ2-1, with TRBD2 identical over 9 bases. The CDR3 sequence is 17 residues long. V shed 6 bases, J shed 3 bases, and the junction held 11 bases outside the gene matches. Germline-derived CDR1 and CDR2 are KGHDR and SFDVKD. The CDR3 loop is CATSSAPGLADYNEQFF. The CDR3 DNA is TGTGCCACCAGTAGTGCCCCGGGACTAGCAGACTACAATGAGCAGTTCTTC.

The V and J genes are TRBV6-5 and TRBJ1-2; D ambiguous. CDR1 is MNHEY and CDR2 is SVGAGI in the germline V gene. V lost 0 bases and J 7 bases, leaving 9 bases between the germline ends. The CDR3 has 13 residues. The CDR3 sequence: CASSYSKGFGYTF. In DNA form, the CDR3 reads TGTGCCAGCAGTTACTCGAAAGGTTTTGGCTACACCTTC.

The chain uses TRBV6-5 and TRBJ1-1; 12 bases line up with TRBD1. CDR1 is MNHEY, CDR2 SVGAGI, per germline. CDR3 length: 15 amino acids. V shed 4 bases, J shed 5 bases, and the junction held 5 bases outside the gene matches. The CDR3 DNA sequence: TGTGCCAGCAGTTCCCGGGACAGGGGGCAAACTGAAGCTTTCTTT. Amino acid sequence: CASSSRDRGQTEAFF.

V is TRBV10-3 and J is TRBJ2-7; TRBD1 agrees at 11 bases. CDR1 is ENHRY, CDR2 SYGVKD, per germline. The CDR3 runs to 16 residues. V dropped 0 bases and J dropped 2; count of bases not matched to a gene: 3. The CDR3 coding sequence is TGTGCCATCAGTGAGTCCGGGACAGGGGGGACCTACGAGCAGTACTTC. Translating it yields CAISESGTGGTYEQYF.

This clone turned up a few times. This sequence joins TRBV6-2 or TRBV6-3 and TRBJ2-7, with D unclear. V shed 2 bases and J shed 6 bases, with 8 bases lying between them. CDR1 and CDR2 from the germline V gene are MNHEY and SVGEGT. This CDR3 contains 12 residues. The CDR3 bases are TGTGCCAGCAGTTACAAGGTTCGCGAGCAGTACTTC. Its translation is CASSYKVREQYF.

The V and J genes are TRBV28 and TRBJ2-1, with D perhaps being TRBD1 or TRBD2 (6 bases each). The CDR3 contains 13 residues. CDR1 is MDHEN, CDR2 SYDVKM, per germline. V was shortened by 5 bases and J by 6 bases, with 11 bases between the two germline ends. CDR3 DNA: TGTGCCAGCAGTAGGGGGAGGAGCAATGAGCAGTTCTTC. Its translation: CASSRGRSNEQFF.

The chain is built from TRBV7-8 and TRBJ2-6; 9 nucleotides line up with TRBD1. Looked up from germline, CDR1 is SGHVS and CDR2 is FQNEAQ. The V gene end was trimmed by 5 bases and the J gene end by 2 bases; junction bases not matched to a gene: 4. The CDR3 totals 16 residues. DNA of the CDR3: TGTGCCAGCAGCCCCCGGGACAGGGCTGGGGCCAACGTCCTGACTTTC. As protein: CASSPRDRAGANVLTF.

This clone was observed once. The chain employs TRBV6-5 and TRBJ1-6, with D uncertain. The CDR3 is 15 amino acids. The germline V gene encodes CDR1 MNHEY and CDR2 SVGAGI. V was shortened by 6 bases and J by 3 bases, with 12 bases between the two germline ends. The CDR3 nucleotides are TGTGCCAGCAGGGGAGTTGGGAACTATAATTCACCCCTCCACTTT. This gives the protein CASRGVGNYNSPLHF.

The rearrangement uses TRBV19 and TRBJ1-5; D not resolved. Trimming took off 7 bases at V and 0 bases at J, with 10 bases between the two ends. Germline V gives CDR1 LNHDA, CDR2 SQIVND (reference sequence). The CDR3 consists of 14 residues. CDR3 residues: CASTRPDSNQPQHF. DNA for the CDR3: TGTGCCAGTACCCGACCCGATAGCAATCAGCCCCAGCATTTT.

The chain has TRBV7-8 and TRBJ2-1; D remains unclear. V shed 5 bases and J shed 2 bases, with 13 bases lying between them. Per the germline V gene, CDR1 is SGHVS and CDR2 is FQNEAQ. This CDR3 spans 15 amino acids. The CDR3 DNA follows: TGTGCCAGCAGCAGAACAGCCAATACCTACAATGAGCAGTTCTTC. Its translation: CASSRTANTYNEQFF.

V usage is TRBV27 and J usage is TRBJ2-3; 10 positions agree with TRBD1. Germline V CDR1 and CDR2: MNHEY, SMNVEV (reference sequence). This CDR3 comprises 16 residues. The ends lost 2 bases at V and 4 bases at J; junction bases unmatched: 6. In nucleotides, the CDR3 is TGTGCCAGCAGTTTAGACAGGGGGCAGGGACCAGATACGCAGTATTTT. Encoded protein: CASSLDRGQGPDTQYF.

V and J are TRBV7-2 and TRBJ2-7; D is unresolved. Looked up from germline, CDR1 is SGHTA and CDR2 is FQGNSA. This CDR3 is 13 amino acids long. The V end was cut by 2 bases, the J end by 11 bases, with 16 bases between. CDR3 region: CASSLSYSTEKYF. The CDR3 coding sequence is TGTGCCAGCAGCTTATCCTATAGTACAGAGAAGTACTTC.

The J gene is TRBJ1-5, the V gene TRBV2; no reliable D call. The CDR3 consists of 12 residues. Germline V lookup: CDR1 SNHLY, CDR2 FYNNEI. The ends were cut back, 3 bases at V and 6 bases at J, with 6 bases in the middle. Here the CDR3 reads CASSDGFQPQHF. The CDR3 coding sequence is TGTGCCAGCAGTGATGGGTTTCAGCCCCAGCATTTT.

The gene calls are TRBV3-1 (or the pseudogene TRBV3-2) and TRBJ2-1; D gene ambiguous. CDR3 size: 12 residues. V gave up 1 base and J gave up 8 bases, with 6 bases separating them. Germline CDR1 LGHDT, CDR2 YNNKEL (reference sequence). The CDR3 DNA sequence: TGTGCCAGCAGCCAAGTGGACCATGAGCAGTTCTTC. The encoded protein is CASSQVDHEQFF.

The V gene is TRBV19, the J gene TRBJ2-1, with no clear D. CDR3 length: 14 amino acids. Germline-derived CDR1 and CDR2 are LNHDA and SQIVND (reference sequence). Trimming took 6 bases from V and 2 from J, leaving 11 bases between them. In DNA, the CDR3 is TGTGCCAGTAGATCCCTGGGCACCTACAATGAGCAGTTCTTC. Amino acid sequence: CASRSLGTYNEQFF.

CDR3 sequence reads: CASSLSQGRTEAFF. In DNA form, the CDR3 reads TGCGCCAGCAGCTTGTCGCAGGGCCGCACTGAAGCTTTCTTT. This sequence joins TRBV5-1 and TRBJ1-1, with D maybe TRBD1 (5 bases). Trimming removed 1 base from V and 4 bases from J, with 11 bases in between. Germline-derived CDR1 and CDR2 are SGHRS and YFSETQ. The CDR3 loop spans 14 amino acids.

The rearrangement links TRBV29-1 to TRBJ1-6, with 8 bases that match TRBD1. The CDR3 loop spans 14 amino acids. The germline V gene has CDR1 SQVTM and CDR2 ANQGSEA. V lost 7 bases and J lost 5; bases outside the gene matches: 7. CDR3 DNA sequence: TGCAGCGCCGAACCGGGACAGGATAATTCACCCCTCCACTTT. It encodes CSAEPGQDNSPLHF. The full variable domain, its missing parts supplied by reference TRBV29-1 and TRBJ1-6, is SAVISQKPSRDICQRGTSLTIQCQVDSQVTMMFWYRQQPGQSLTLIATANQGSEATYESGFVIDKFPISRPNLTFSTLTVSNMSPEDSSIYLCSAEPGQDNSPLHFGNGTRLTVT.

V gene TRBV6-6 combines with J gene TRBJ2-5; D is unresolved. Germline V gene lookup returns CDR1 MNHNY and CDR2 SVGAGI (reference sequence). This CDR3 region has 11 residues. The V and J ends lost 4 bases and 5 bases respectively, with 5 bases between them. Here the CDR3 DNA reads TGTGCCAGCAGTTCTGTGGAGACCCAGTACTTC. Amino acids: CASSSVETQYF.

The V and J genes are TRBV10-3 and TRBJ1-1; D remains ambiguous. Looked up from germline, CDR1 is ENHRY and CDR2 is SYGVKD. Between the trimmed V and J ends, which lost 3 bases and 0 bases, there was a span of 5 bases. The CDR3 sequence is 13 residues long. The CDR3: CAISDGVNTEAFF. Here the CDR3 DNA reads TGTGCCATCAGTGACGGAGTGAACACTGAAGCTTTCTTT.

The chain joins TRBV7-2 to TRBJ1-3; D remains ambiguous. The CDR3 has 14 residues. The V gene's germline CDR1 is SGHTA and CDR2 FQGNSA. The V and J ends lost 2 bases and 0 bases respectively, with 5 bases between them. The CDR3 spells CASSLQDSGNTIYF. In nucleotides, the CDR3 is TGTGCCAGCAGCTTACAGGACTCTGGAAACACCATATATTTT.

The chain recombines TRBV24-1 with TRBJ2-2, with a possible D match to TRBD1 (6 bases). This CDR3 has 16 residues. The ends were cut back, 3 bases at V and 3 bases at J, with 13 bases in the middle. Germline lookup yields CDR1 KGHDR and CDR2 SFDVKD. Here the CDR3 reads CATSDNRDVYTGELFF. CDR3 nucleotides: TGTGCCACCAGTGATAACAGGGACGTATACACCGGGGAGCTGTTTTTT.

The chain joins TRBV7-2 to TRBJ2-1; D not certain. This CDR3 has 13 amino acids. V gave up 6 bases and J gave up 10 bases, with 16 bases separating them. Germline V lookup: CDR1 SGHTA, CDR2 FQGNSA. CDR3 in amino acids: CASSPPAVIEQFF. CDR3 DNA: TGTGCCAGCAGTCCTCCCGCCGTTATCGAGCAGTTCTTC.

V usage is TRBV4-3 and J usage is TRBJ2-1; TRBD2 agrees at 14 bases. J gave up 8 bases and V 4 bases, and 22 bases lay outside the gene matches. The CDR3 is made up of 21 amino acids. CDR1 LGHNA and CDR2 YSLEER come from the germline V gene. CDR3 in amino acids: CASSRSPGTSGSLWNRDEQFF. Here the CDR3 DNA reads TGCGCCAGCAGCCGTTCTCCTGGGACTAGCGGGAGCCTGTGGAATAGAGATGAGCAGTTCTTC.

The chain couples TRBV9 to TRBJ2-1, with TRBD2 matching over 12 bases. Germline V lookup: CDR1 SGDLS, CDR2 YYNGEE. J was trimmed by 4 bases and V by 0 bases; bases with no gene match: 2. There are 16 residues in the CDR3. The CDR3 DNA reads TGTGCCAGCAGCGTAGGAGGACTAGCGGGATACAATGAGCAGTTCTTC. Translation: CASSVGGLAGYNEQFF.

The rearrangement joins TRBV19 to TRBJ2-1; perhaps D is TRBD1 or TRBD2 (5 bases each). Trimming stripped 4 bases from V and 5 bases from J, with 18 bases between. Germline lookup yields CDR1 LNHDA and CDR2 SQIVND (reference sequence). The CDR3 totals 16 residues. CDR3 nucleotides: TGTGCCAGTAGTAGGGACCCAATTGCCCGAGACAATGAGCAGTTCTTC. Amino acids: CASSRDPIARDNEQFF.

The V gene is TRBV19, the J gene TRBJ1-6, with D unclear. This CDR3 is 15 amino acids long. Trimming pared 4 bases from V and 6 bases from J, leaving 13 bases between. From germline, CDR1 is LNHDA and CDR2 SQIVND (reference sequence). The DNA of the CDR3 is TGTGCCAGTAGTACTCTAGACCGGCTTAATTCACCCCTCCACTTT. It yields the protein CASSTLDRLNSPLHF.

The J gene is TRBJ2-1, the V gene TRBV24-1; 11 nucleotides match TRBD2. V lost 6 bases to trimming and J lost 16 bases; unmatched junction nucleotides: 7. The V gene's germline CDR1 is KGHDR and CDR2 SFDVKD. The CDR3 runs to 12 residues. CDR3 DNA: TGTGCCACCAGTCTAACTAGCGGGAGATCCTTCTTC. It codes for CATSLTSGRSFF.